What follows is one T cell receptor beta chain and its context. Its antigen remains unidentified. Sequenced by immunoSEQ multiplex PCR; TCRdb stores in-frame clones only, minus some. The sample has more than 85,000 clones, 88% seen once. This entry comes from a study of T cell responses to AZD1222 COVID-19 vaccine. Points from the study as a whole: Donor demographics were predominantly white British with a female majority; clonal diversity may be underestimated. Nearly half of spike-specific TCRs reportedly target variant regions that are unmutated in the B.1.351 and B.1.1.7 variants. Repertoire sampling was restricted to post-peak T cell response timepoints. Spike-specific TCR depth and breadth grew after two AZD1222 doses.

The clonotype originates from an adult in good health. Here the sequenced sample was peripheral blood, taken on day 0 of AZD1222 vaccination.

CDR3 sequence (DNA): TGTGCCAGCAACGGACAGGGGCGGAACACTGAAGCTTTCTTT. Its translation is CASNGQGRNTEAFF. V and J are TRBV14 and TRBJ1-1; 9 bases are a match to TRBD1. The J segment lost 1 base and the V segment lost 7 bases, leaving 4 bases of the junction unmatched. The germline V gene encodes CDR1 SGHDN and CDR2 FVKESK. The CDR3 has 14 residues.